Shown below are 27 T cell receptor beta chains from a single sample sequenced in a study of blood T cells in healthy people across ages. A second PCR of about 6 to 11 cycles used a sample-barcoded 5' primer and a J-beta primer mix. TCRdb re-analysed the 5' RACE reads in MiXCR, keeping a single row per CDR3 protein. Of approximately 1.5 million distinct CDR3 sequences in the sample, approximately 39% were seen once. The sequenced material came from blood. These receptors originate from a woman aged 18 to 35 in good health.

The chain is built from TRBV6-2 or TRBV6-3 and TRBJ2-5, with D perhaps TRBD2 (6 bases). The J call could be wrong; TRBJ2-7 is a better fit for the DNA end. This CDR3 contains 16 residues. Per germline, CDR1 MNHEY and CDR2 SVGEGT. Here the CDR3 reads CASSYGGSSLSYEQYF. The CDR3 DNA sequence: TGTGCCAGCAGTTACGGGGGGAGCAGCCTCTCCTACGAGCAGTACTTC.

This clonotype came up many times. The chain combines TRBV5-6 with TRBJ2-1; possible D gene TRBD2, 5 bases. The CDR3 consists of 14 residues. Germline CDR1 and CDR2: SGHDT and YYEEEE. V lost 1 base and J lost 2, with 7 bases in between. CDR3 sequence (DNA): TGTGCCAGCAGCTTGACGGGAACCTACAATGAGCAGTTCTTC. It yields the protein CASSLTGTYNEQFF.

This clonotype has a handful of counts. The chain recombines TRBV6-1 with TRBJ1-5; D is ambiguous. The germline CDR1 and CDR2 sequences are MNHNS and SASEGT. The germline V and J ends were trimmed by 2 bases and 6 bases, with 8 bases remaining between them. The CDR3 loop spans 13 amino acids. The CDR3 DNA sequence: TGTGCCAGCAGTGAAATCGCGACTCAGCCCCAGCATTTT. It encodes CASSEIATQPQHF.

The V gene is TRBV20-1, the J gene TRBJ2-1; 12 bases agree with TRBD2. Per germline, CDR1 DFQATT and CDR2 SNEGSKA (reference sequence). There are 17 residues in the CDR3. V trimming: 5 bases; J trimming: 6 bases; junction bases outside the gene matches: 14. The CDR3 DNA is TGCAGTGCTCGTAGGGCTAGCGGGAGGGTTAATAGCAATGAGCAGTTCTTC. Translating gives CSARRASGRVNSNEQFF.

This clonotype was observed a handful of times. The CDR3 DNA sequence: TGTGCCAGCAGCTTACAGGAACTCCCTCTAAGTGAGCAGTTCTTC. Translated, it gives CASSLQELPLSEQFF. V is TRBV7-9 and J is TRBJ2-1; D gene uncertain. Trimming removed 2 bases at V and 9 bases at J, with 17 bases between. Germline V gives CDR1 SEHNR, CDR2 FQNEAQ (reference sequence). The CDR3 sequence is 15 residues long.

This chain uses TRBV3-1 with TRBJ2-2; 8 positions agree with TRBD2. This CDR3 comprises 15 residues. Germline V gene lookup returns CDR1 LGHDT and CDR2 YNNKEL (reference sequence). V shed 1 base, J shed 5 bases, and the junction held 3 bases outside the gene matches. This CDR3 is CASSQVSGVTGELFF. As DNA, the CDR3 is TGTGCCAGCAGCCAAGTTAGCGGGGTTACCGGGGAGCTGTTTTTT.

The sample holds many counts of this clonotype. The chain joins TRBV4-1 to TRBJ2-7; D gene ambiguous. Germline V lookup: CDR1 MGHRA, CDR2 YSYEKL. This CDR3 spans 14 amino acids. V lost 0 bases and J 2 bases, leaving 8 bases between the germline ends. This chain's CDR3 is CASSQDFTTYEQYF. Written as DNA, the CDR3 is TGCGCCAGCAGCCAAGATTTCACGACCTACGAGCAGTACTTC.

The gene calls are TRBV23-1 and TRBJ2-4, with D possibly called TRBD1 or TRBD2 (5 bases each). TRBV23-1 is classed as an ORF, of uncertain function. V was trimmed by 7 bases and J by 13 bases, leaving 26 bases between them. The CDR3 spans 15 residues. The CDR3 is CASINHWGTVEEQYF. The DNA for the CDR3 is TGCGCCAGCATTAACCATTGGGGGACGGTGGAGGAGCAGTACTTC.

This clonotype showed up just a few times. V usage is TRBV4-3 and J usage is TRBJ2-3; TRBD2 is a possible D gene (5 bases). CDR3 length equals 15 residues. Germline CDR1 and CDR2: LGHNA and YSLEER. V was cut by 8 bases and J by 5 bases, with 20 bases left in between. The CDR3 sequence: CASSEASLGKDTQYF. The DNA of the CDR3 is TGCGCCAGCTCGGAGGCTAGCTTGGGGAAAGATACGCAGTATTTT.

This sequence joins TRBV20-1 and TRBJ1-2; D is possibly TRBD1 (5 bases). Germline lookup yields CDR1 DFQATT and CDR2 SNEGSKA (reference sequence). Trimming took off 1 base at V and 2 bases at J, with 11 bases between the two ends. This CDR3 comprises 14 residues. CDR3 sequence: CSARGDVGNYGYTF. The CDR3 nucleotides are TGCAGTGCTAGAGGGGACGTGGGGAACTATGGCTACACCTTC.

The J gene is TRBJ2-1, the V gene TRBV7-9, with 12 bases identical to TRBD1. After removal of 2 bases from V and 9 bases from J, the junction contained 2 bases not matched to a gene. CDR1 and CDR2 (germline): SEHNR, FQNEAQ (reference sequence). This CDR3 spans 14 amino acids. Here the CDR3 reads CASSLRDRGLEQFF. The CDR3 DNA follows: TGTGCCAGCAGCTTAAGGGACAGGGGGCTTGAGCAGTTCTTC.

This chain's CDR3 is CASSLGQGEDTQYF. The CDR3 region has the DNA TGTGCCAGCAGCTTAGGTCAGGGGGAAGATACGCAGTATTTT. This chain joins TRBV7-2 and TRBJ2-3, with TRBD1 matching 7 bases. The CDR3 has 14 amino acids. The V and J ends lost 1 base and 5 bases, in that order; junction bases with no gene match: 3. Germline-derived CDR1 and CDR2 are SGHTA and FQGNSA.

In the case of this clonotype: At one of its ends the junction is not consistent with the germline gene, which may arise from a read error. CDR3 coding DNA: TGCAGTGCTAGAGACAGTACTAACTATGACTACACCTTC. It encodes CSARDSTNYDYTF. V and J are TRBV20-1 and TRBJ1-2, with unresolved D. The CDR3 loop spans 13 amino acids. Germline assignment: CDR1 DFQATT and CDR2 SNEGSKA (reference sequence).

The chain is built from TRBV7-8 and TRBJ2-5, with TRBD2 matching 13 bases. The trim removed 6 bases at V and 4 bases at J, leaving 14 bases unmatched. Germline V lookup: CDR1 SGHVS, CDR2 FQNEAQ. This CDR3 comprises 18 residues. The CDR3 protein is CASSPTRLAGGHRETQYF. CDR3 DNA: TGTGCCAGCAGTCCTACTAGACTAGCGGGGGGTCATAGAGAGACCCAGTACTTC.

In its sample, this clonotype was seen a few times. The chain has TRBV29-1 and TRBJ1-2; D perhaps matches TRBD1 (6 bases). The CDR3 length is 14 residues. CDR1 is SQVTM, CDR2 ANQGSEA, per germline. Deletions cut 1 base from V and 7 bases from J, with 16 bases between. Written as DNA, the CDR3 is TGCAGCGTTGAAGGGGTACAGGGAACAGGTGGCTACACCTTC. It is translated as CSVEGVQGTGGYTF.

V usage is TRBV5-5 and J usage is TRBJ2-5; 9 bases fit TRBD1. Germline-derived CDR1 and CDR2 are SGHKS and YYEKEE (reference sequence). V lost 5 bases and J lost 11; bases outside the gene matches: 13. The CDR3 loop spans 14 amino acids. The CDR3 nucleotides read TGTGCCAGCAGACGCACAGGGGGCGCGGGGGAGCAGTACTTC. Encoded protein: CASRRTGGAGEQYF.

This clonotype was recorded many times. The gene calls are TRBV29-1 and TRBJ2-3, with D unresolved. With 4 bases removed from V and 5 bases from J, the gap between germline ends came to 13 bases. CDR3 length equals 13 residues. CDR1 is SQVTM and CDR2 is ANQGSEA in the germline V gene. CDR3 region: CSVVSPGEDTQYF. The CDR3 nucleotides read TGCAGCGTTGTATCCCCCGGAGAAGATACGCAGTATTTT.

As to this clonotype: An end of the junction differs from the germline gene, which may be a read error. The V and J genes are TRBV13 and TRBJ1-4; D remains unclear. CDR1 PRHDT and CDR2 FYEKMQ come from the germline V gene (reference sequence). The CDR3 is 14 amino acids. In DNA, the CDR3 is TGTGCCGGCAGCTTAGGGAGTCACAATGAAAAACTGTTTTTT. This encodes CAGSLGSHNEKLFF.

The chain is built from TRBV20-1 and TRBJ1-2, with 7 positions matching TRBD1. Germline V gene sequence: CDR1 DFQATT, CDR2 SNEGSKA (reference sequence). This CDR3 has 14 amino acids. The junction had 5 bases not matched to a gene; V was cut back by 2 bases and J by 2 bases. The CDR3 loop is CSARKGQHNYGYTF. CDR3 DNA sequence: TGCAGTGCTAGAAAGGGACAGCACAACTATGGCTACACCTTC.

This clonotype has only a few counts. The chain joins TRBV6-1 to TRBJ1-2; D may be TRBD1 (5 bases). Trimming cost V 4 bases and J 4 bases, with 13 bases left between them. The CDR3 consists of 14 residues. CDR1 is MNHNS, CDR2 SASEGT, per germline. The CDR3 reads CASSGLGPLYGYTF. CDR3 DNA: TGTGCCAGCAGTGGCCTGGGACCGCTCTATGGCTACACCTTC.

CDR3 in DNA: TGCAGTGCTAGAGAGGGACTAGCGGGGGCAAATGAGCAGTTCTTC. Translating it yields CSAREGLAGANEQFF. The J gene is TRBJ2-1, the V gene TRBV20-1, with 14 bases fitting TRBD2. The germline CDR1 and CDR2 sequences are DFQATT and SNEGSKA (reference sequence). The CDR3 has 15 residues. Germline trimming cut 0 bases from V and 7 bases from J; bases unmatched to any gene: 2.

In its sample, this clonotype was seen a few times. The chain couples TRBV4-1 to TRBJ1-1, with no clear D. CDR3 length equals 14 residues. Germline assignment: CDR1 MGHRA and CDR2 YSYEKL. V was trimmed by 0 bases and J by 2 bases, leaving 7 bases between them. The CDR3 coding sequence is TGCGCCAGCAGCCAAGAAAACTCAAACACTGAAGCTTTCTTT. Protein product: CASSQENSNTEAFF.

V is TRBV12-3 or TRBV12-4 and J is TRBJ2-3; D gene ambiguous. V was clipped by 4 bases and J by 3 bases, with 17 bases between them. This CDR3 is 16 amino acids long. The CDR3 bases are TGTGCCAGCAGTTATGCAGGTGACGATACTACAGATACGCAGTATTTT. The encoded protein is CASSYAGDDTTDTQYF.

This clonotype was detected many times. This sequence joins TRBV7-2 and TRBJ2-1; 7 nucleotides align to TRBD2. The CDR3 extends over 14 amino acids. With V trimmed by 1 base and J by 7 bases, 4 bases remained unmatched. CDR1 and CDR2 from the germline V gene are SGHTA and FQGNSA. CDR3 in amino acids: CASSLDGGSNEQFF. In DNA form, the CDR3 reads TGTGCCAGCAGCTTAGATGGCGGGAGTAATGAGCAGTTCTTC.

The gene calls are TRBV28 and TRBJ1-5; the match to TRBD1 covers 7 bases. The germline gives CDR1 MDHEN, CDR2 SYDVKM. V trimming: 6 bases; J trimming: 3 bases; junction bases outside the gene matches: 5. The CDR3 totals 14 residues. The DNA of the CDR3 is TGTGCCAGCAGGTCGACAGGGAACAATCAGCCCCAGCATTTT. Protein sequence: CASRSTGNNQPQHF.

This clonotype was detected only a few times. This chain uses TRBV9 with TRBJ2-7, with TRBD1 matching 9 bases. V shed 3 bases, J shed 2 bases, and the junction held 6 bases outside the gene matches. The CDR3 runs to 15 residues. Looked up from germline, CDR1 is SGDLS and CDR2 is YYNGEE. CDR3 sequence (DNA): TGTGCCAGCAGCGCCGGGACAGGGTTAACCTACGAGCAGTACTTC. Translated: CASSAGTGLTYEQYF.

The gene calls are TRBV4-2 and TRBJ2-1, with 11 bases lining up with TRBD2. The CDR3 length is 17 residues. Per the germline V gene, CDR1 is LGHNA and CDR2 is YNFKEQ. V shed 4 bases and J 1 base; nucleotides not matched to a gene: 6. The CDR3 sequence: CASSRFTSGSSYNEQFF. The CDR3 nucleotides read TGTGCCAGCAGCCGCTTTACTAGCGGGAGTTCCTACAATGAGCAGTTCTTC.